The 2 T cell receptor beta chains in this list originate from one sample, sequenced in a study of blood T cells in healthy people across ages. The authors ran a second PCR of about 6 to 12 cycles using a sample-barcoded 5' primer and a J-beta primer mix. TCRdb used MiXCR to reprocess the 5' RACE reads, holding one entry per CDR3 protein. The table includes over 1.5 million distinct CDR3 sequences, 40% to 55% detected once. Sequencing was done on a sample of blood. The receptors here all came from a middle-aged woman in good health.

This chain joins TRBV6-6 and TRBJ2-5; D call uncertain. Trimming pared 6 bases from V and 11 bases from J, leaving 16 bases between. The germline V gene has CDR1 MNHNY and CDR2 SVGAGI (reference sequence). This CDR3 comprises 12 residues. The CDR3 protein is CASRYTINEQYF. DNA of the CDR3: TGTGCCAGCAGATACACGATCAATGAGCAGTACTTC.

V gene TRBV20-1 combines with J gene TRBJ2-1; D gene unclear. Germline lookup yields CDR1 DFQATT and CDR2 SNEGSKA (reference sequence). V lost 6 bases and J 4 bases, leaving 10 bases between the germline ends. The CDR3 has 12 amino acids. The chain's CDR3 is CSALDGYNEQFF. CDR3 DNA sequence: TGCAGTGCCCTAGACGGATACAATGAGCAGTTCTTC.